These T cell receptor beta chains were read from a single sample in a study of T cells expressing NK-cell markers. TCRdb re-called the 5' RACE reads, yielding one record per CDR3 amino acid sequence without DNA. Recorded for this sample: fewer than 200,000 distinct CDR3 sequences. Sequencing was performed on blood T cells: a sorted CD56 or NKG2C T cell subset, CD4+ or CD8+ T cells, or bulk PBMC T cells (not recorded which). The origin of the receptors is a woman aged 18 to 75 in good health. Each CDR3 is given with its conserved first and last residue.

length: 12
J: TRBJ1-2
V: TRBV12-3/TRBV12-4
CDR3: CASSGGGYGYTF

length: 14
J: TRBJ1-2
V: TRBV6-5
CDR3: CASSYSGRNYGYTF

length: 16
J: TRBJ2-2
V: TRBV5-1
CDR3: CASSRGQVINTGELFF

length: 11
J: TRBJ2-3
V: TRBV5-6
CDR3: CASTRGDTQYF

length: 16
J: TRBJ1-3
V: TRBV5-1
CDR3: CASSSGGGMVGNTIYF

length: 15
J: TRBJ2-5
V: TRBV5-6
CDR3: CASSLVAGDARTQYF

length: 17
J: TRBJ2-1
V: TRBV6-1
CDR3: CASSGRGVGGPISQQFF

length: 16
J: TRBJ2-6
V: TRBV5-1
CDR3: CASSSAGSSGANVLTF

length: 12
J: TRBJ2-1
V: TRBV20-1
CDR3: CSARDQGQKQFF

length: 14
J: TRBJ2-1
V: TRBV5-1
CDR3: CASSSQDQYNEQFF

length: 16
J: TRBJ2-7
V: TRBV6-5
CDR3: CASSYATGGISYEQYF

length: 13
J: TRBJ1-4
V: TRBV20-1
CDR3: CSASGQGREKLFF

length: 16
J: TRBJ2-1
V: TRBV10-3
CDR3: CAISESASGSRNEQFF

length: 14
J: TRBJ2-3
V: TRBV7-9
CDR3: CASSLVGGRDTQYF

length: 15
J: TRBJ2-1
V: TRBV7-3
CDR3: CASSLNGEVGNEQFF

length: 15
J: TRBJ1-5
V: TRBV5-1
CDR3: CASSLEAGGGIPQHF

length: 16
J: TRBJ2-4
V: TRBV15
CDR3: CATSRGLGYAKNIQYF

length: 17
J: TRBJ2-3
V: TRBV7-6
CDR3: CASSLLAGNPSTDTQYF

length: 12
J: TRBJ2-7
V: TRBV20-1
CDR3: CSARPYGREQYF

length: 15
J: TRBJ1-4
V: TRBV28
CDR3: CASRSGTVPNEKLFF